A selection of T cell receptor beta chains follows, all from one sample in a study of shared clonotypes between healthy human individuals. TCRdb's copy holds only in-frame clones and misses some; the assay was immunoSEQ multiplex PCR. This repertoire shows 2 million to 2.5 million clones, 85% to 95% found once; its top ten account for around 0.38%. Input material: naive CD4+ T cells from PBMCs. All receptors come from a man between 18 and 29 years old in good health. Some clones in this sample may be carry-over from other donors' samples. Each CDR3 is given with its conserved first and last residue. D genes are given only for firm matches. Clone size, where shown, is once, few, many, or a class for clones that have expanded.

TRBV25-1	TRBD2	TRBJ2-1	once	TGTGCCAGCAGTGAAATGGGGAGGGCGGGGGAGAATGAGCAGTTCTTC	CASSEMGRAGENEQFF
TRBV18	TRBD1	TRBJ2-1	NA	TGTGCCAGCTCCAAAACAGGGGATCTCTACAATGAGCAGTTCTTC	CASSKTGDLYNEQFF
TRBV2	TRBD2	TRBJ2-7	NA	TGTGCCAGCTACGCTAGCGGGAGCGAGCAGTACTTC	CASYASGSEQYF
TRBV7-3	NA	TRBJ1-4	NA	TGTGCCAGCAGCTTATCGGGACGGGGTAATGAAAAACTGTTTTTT	CASSLSGRGNEKLFF
TRBV6-6	NA	TRBJ1-5	NA	TGTGCCAGCAGTTCCCAGGGACAGCCCCAGCATTTT	CASSSQGQPQHF
TRBV28	TRBD2	TRBJ2-1	NA	TGTGCCAGCAGTTTGGGAGAGGGACTAGCGGGATTAAATGAGCAGTTCTTC	CASSLGEGLAGLNEQFF
TRBV7-2	TRBD1	TRBJ1-4	NA	TGTGCCAGCAGCGTGAGGACAGGCGTTTATGAAAAACTGTTTTTT	CASSVRTGVYEKLFF
TRBV5-1	NA	TRBJ1-1	NA	TGCGCCAGCAGCTTGGCCGGGCCCCGCGACACTGAAGCTTTCTTT	CASSLAGPRDTEAFF
TRBV27	NA	TRBJ2-1	NA	TGTGCCAGCAGTTTAAAGGGGCCCTCCTACAATGAGCAGTTCTTC	CASSLKGPSYNEQFF
TRBV28	NA	TRBJ2-7	NA	TGTGCCAGCAGCCCAGACAGGGAGCAGTACTTC	CASSPDREQYF
TRBV6-1	TRBD2	TRBJ2-1	NA	TGTGCCAGCAGTGAAATGAGCGGGAGGGCAGCTGAGCAGTTCTTC	CASSEMSGRAAEQFF
TRBV19	TRBD2	TRBJ2-1	NA	TGTGCCAGTAGTATAGCGGGACTAGCGGGAGGGCCCCTCTCCTACAATGAGCAGTTCTTC	CASSIAGLAGGPLSYNEQFF
TRBV7-3	TRBD2	TRBJ2-1	NA	TGTGCCAGCAGCCCGACGGGGTCTAGCGGGACCTATGAGCAGTTCTTC	CASSPTGSSGTYEQFF
TRBV2	TRBD1	TRBJ2-5	NA	TGTGCCAGCGTTAAGCCGGGACAGGGAGGCGGCGAGACCCAGTACTTC	CASVKPGQGGGETQYF
TRBV5-1	TRBD1	TRBJ2-5	NA	TGCGCCAGCAGCTTGGGGGGGACAGAGGCGTACTTC	CASSLGGTEAYF
TRBV4-2	TRBD2	TRBJ2-1	NA	TGTGCCAGCAGCCGAAATCTAGCGGGAGGCGTCTCCTACAATGAGCAGTTCTTC	CASSRNLAGGVSYNEQFF
TRBV28	NA	TRBJ2-7	once	TGTGCCAGCAGCTCCGACAGTTACGAGCAGTACTTC	CASSSDSYEQYF
TRBV27	NA	TRBJ1-4	NA	TGTGCCAGCAGTTTAAATCTCTTGGTAGCAACTAATGAAAAACTGTTTTTT	CASSLNLLVATNEKLFF
TRBV5-1	NA	TRBJ2-5	NA	TGCGCCAGCAGCTTGGTAGGAGCGGTCCAAGAGACCCAGTACTTC	CASSLVGAVQETQYF
TRBV6-5	NA	TRBJ2-3	NA	TGTGCCAGCAGTCGTTCGGGGTCAGATACGCAGTATTTT	CASSRSGSDTQYF
TRBV5-5	TRBD1	TRBJ2-7	NA	TGTGCCAGCAGCCCGGGACAGGGAAAGAACGAGCAGTACTTC	CASSPGQGKNEQYF
TRBV6-5	NA	TRBJ1-3	NA	TGTGCCAGCAGTGAGGGAGGAGCGGGAAACACCATATATTTT	CASSEGGAGNTIYF
TRBV13	NA	TRBJ2-5	NA	TGTGCCAGCAGCTTAGTCGGCAGGCAAGAGACCCAGTACTTC	CASSLVGRQETQYF
TRBV10-1	NA	TRBJ1-1	few	TGCGCCAGCAGATCCGGGAGTAACACTGAAGCTTTCTTT	CASRSGSNTEAFF
TRBV7-9	TRBD1	TRBJ2-7	NA	TGTGCCAGCAGTCGCGGACAGGGAATAGCGTACGAGCAGTACTTC	CASSRGQGIAYEQYF
TRBV5-6	NA	TRBJ1-2	NA	TGTGCCAGCAGGCGGGCCAGCTCTGGCTACACCTTC	CASRRASSGYTF
TRBV5-1	TRBD2	TRBJ2-2	once	TGCGCCAGCAGCCCCCCCCTAGCGGGAGCTGTCGGGGAGCTGTTTTTT	CASSPPLAGAVGELFF
TRBV27	NA	TRBJ1-1	once	TGTGCCAGCAGTAACCTTCAGGGGAAGGGTGAAGCTTTCTTT	CASSNLQGKGEAFF
TRBV4-2	TRBD2	TRBJ2-7	NA	TGTGCCAGCAGCCAAGCAGGGACTACCTCTTCCGAGCAGTACTTC	CASSQAGTTSSEQYF
TRBV6-6	NA	TRBJ1-2	NA	TGTGCCAGCAGTTCCGCCGATGGGGACTATGGCTACACCTTC	CASSSADGDYGYTF
TRBV4-3	NA	TRBJ2-2	NA	TGCGCCAGCAGCCAAGACCCTCAGGGAGCGAACACCGGGGAGCTGTTTTTT	CASSQDPQGANTGELFF
TRBV12-5	NA	TRBJ2-3	NA	TGTGCTAGTGGTCAGACAGATACGCAGTATTTT	CASGQTDTQYF
TRBV28	TRBD2	TRBJ2-5	NA	TGTGCCAGCAGTGGGGAGGGGCAAGAGACCCAGTACTTC	CASSGEGQETQYF
TRBV25-1	NA	TRBJ1-1	NA	TGTGCCAGCAGTGGTTCTGGGGGGACTGAAGCTTTCTTT	CASSGSGGTEAFF
TRBV7-2	TRBD1	TRBJ2-3	NA	TGTGCCAGCAGCTTACAACAGGGGGCGTCGGATACGCAGTATTTT	CASSLQQGASDTQYF
TRBV19	NA	TRBJ2-5	NA	TGTGCCAGTAGTACCTCGGAAGGGAGGAAGACCCAGTACTTC	CASSTSEGRKTQYF
TRBV27	NA	TRBJ2-7	NA	TGTGCCAGCAGTTTGGACAGCTACTCCTACGAGCAGTACTTC	CASSLDSYSYEQYF
TRBV5-1	TRBD1	TRBJ2-7	NA	TGCGCCAGCAGCTGGACAGGGGGCTACGAGCAGTACTTC	CASSWTGGYEQYF
TRBV9	NA	TRBJ1-2	NA	TGTGCCAGCAGCGTAGCCCCCACAGGGTCCGCCAGATCCTATGGCTACACCTTC	CASSVAPTGSARSYGYTF
TRBV5-1	NA	TRBJ2-1	NA	TGCGCCAGCAGCTTGGAGCCGATAGAAACCTATGAGCAGTTCTTC	CASSLEPIETYEQFF
TRBV5-1	TRBD2	TRBJ2-1	once	TGCGCCAGCAGACGGAGCGCCGGGAGGGGTGACAATGAGCAGTTCTTC	CASRRSAGRGDNEQFF
TRBV2	NA	TRBJ2-1	NA	TGTGCCAGCAGCTACCAGCACAATGAGCAGTTCTTC	CASSYQHNEQFF
TRBV19	NA	TRBJ1-3	NA	TGTGCCAGTAGTGGGGGCCCTGGAAACACCATATATTTT	CASSGGPGNTIYF
TRBV23-1	NA	TRBJ1-2	NA	TGCGCCAGCAGTGACATTTCAAGGTATGGCTACACCTTC	CASSDISRYGYTF
TRBV4-1	TRBD1	TRBJ1-5	NA	TGCGCCAGCAGCCAAGGACCGGGACAGCAAAGAAGACAGCCCCAGCATTTT	CASSQGPGQQRRQPQHF
TRBV5-1	NA	TRBJ2-7	NA	TGCGCCAGCAGTAATCCGGGAGCTGTCTACGAGCAGTACTTC	CASSNPGAVYEQYF
TRBV5-1	NA	TRBJ2-5	NA	TGCGCCAGCAGCTTGGTAGCACCCCAAGAGACCCAGTACTTC	CASSLVAPQETQYF
TRBV7-9	NA	TRBJ1-2	NA	TGTGCCAGCAGCAACGACGGAGCTAACTATGGCTACACCTTC	CASSNDGANYGYTF
TRBV9	NA	TRBJ2-5	NA	TGTGCCAGCAGCGTAGAACCCGCGTGGGATGAGACCCAGTACTTC	CASSVEPAWDETQYF
TRBV5-1	NA	TRBJ2-5	NA	TGCGCCAGCAGCTTAATCCCAGCGGGCGCCCAAGAGACCCAGTACTTC	CASSLIPAGAQETQYF
TRBV27	TRBD2	TRBJ2-7	NA	TGTGCCAGCAGGGGACTAGCGGGTCTCTACGAGCAGTACTTC	CASRGLAGLYEQYF
TRBV6-6	TRBD1	TRBJ2-7	once	TGTGCCAGCAGTGCGACAGGGATCCCCCTCTACGAGCAGTACTTC	CASSATGIPLYEQYF
TRBV27	NA	TRBJ2-7	NA	TGTGCCAGCAGTACTCATCCGGGACGGGGGTCCTACGAGCAGTACTTC	CASSTHPGRGSYEQYF
TRBV5-1	NA	TRBJ1-3	NA	TGCGCCAGCAGCTCCGAGTGGGGCTCTGGAAACACCATATATTTT	CASSSEWGSGNTIYF
TRBV5-5	TRBD1	TRBJ1-2	NA	TGTGCCAGCAGCTCGGGACAGGTCCCTTCCCTCGGCGGCTACACCTTC	CASSSGQVPSLGGYTF
TRBV7-8	TRBD1	TRBJ1-5	NA	TGTGCCAGCAGCGATTCCCGGGACAGCGCTCGGCATTTT	CASSDSRDSARHF
TRBV29-1	NA	TRBJ2-3	NA	TGCAGCGTTGAGGGGGGTACAGATACGCAGTATTTT	CSVEGGTDTQYF
TRBV6-1	NA	TRBJ1-3	NA	TGTGCCAGCAGTTACAGGAGCACCATATATTTT	CASSYRSTIYF
TRBV5-1	NA	TRBJ1-3	NA	TGCGCCAGCAGCTTATCTCCACAGGGACCCACCATATATTTT	CASSLSPQGPTIYF
TRBV25-1	NA	TRBJ2-1	once	TGTGCCAGCAGGTTGGGGCAGGGTTACAATGAGCAGTTCTTC	CASRLGQGYNEQFF